This T cell receptor beta chain was documented in a study of T-cell memory formation after mild COVID-19. Germline V gene data show CDR1 as MNHEY and CDR2 as SVGAGI. V lost 2 bases and J lost 4, with 8 bases in between. The CDR3 length is 13 residues. TCRdb called the 5' RACE reads again in MiXCR, with one record for every CDR3 protein. The sample shows 300,000 to 350,000 distinct CDR3 sequences, approximately 19% of them seen only once. This clonotype was recorded at least ten times. The chain carries TRBV6-5 and TRBJ2-5; D possibly corresponds to TRBD2 (6 bases). Specimen: PBMCs or a T cell subset sorted from them (not recorded which). The TCR was taken from a man aged 18-30 years who had mild COVID-19 (a few samples of this study predate the infection). Cell type and time point are not known. The CDR3 reads CASSYGGRETQYF. The CDR3 coding sequence is TGTGCCAGCAGTTACGGGGGGAGAGAGACCCAGTACTTC.